A selection of T cell receptor beta chains follows, all from one sample in a study of a mutant IDH1 vaccine in newly diagnosed glioma. Profiled with immunoSEQ multiplex PCR; TCRdb holds only in-frame clones, not every one. In the table there are under 45,000 clones, approximately 90% of which are singletons. These receptors have no known antigen. Sequencing was performed on PBMCs, taken from a glioma patient whose treatment included an IDH1 peptide vaccine. The receptors were sampled from a man aged 45-60 years with glioma. Each CDR3 is given with its conserved first and last residue.

v_gene: TRBV5-1; len: 16; j_gene: TRBJ2-2; CDR3aa: CASSPGQTHNTGELFF
v_gene: TRBV6-1; len: 13; j_gene: TRBJ1-5; CDR3aa: CASRLWVEEPQHF
v_gene: TRBV10-2; len: 15; j_gene: TRBJ2-7; CDR3aa: CASSFTRDRAYEQYF
v_gene: TRBV5-1; len: 16; j_gene: TRBJ2-1; CDR3aa: CASSPKDLSSYNEQFF
v_gene: TRBV5-6; len: 11; j_gene: TRBJ2-3; CDR3aa: CASSLSDTQYF
v_gene: TRBV27; len: 15; j_gene: TRBJ2-7; CDR3aa: CASSLTLGRADEQYF
v_gene: TRBV2; len: 12; j_gene: TRBJ1-1; CDR3aa: CASSGLNTEAFF
v_gene: TRBV5-1; len: 14; j_gene: TRBJ1-1; CDR3aa: CASSSRTGNTEAFF
v_gene: TRBV5-1; len: 15; j_gene: TRBJ2-7; CDR3aa: CASSSTGTGRYEQYF
v_gene: TRBV25-1; len: 14; j_gene: TRBJ1-4; CDR3aa: CASQPQGDYEKLFF
v_gene: TRBV9; len: 16; j_gene: TRBJ1-3; CDR3aa: CASSVAYRTSGNTIYF
v_gene: TRBV2; len: 14; j_gene: TRBJ1-5; CDR3aa: CASSESYSNQPQHF
v_gene: TRBV21-1; len: 12; j_gene: TRBJ1-5; CDR3aa: CASSKGLQPQHF
v_gene: TRBV7-9; len: 13; j_gene: TRBJ1-2; CDR3aa: CASSALGNYGYTF
v_gene: TRBV15; len: 12; j_gene: TRBJ2-2; CDR3aa: CATAANTGELFF
v_gene: TRBV7-9; len: 15; j_gene: TRBJ2-2; CDR3aa: CASRFPRRDTGELFF
v_gene: TRBV5-1; len: 14; j_gene: TRBJ1-1; CDR3aa: CASSLGTLNTEAFF
v_gene: TRBV27; len: 15; j_gene: TRBJ2-1; CDR3aa: CASRRGGAPYNEQFF
v_gene: TRBV4-1; len: 13; j_gene: TRBJ2-1; CDR3aa: CASSQDRATSEFF
v_gene: TRBV2; len: 15; j_gene: TRBJ1-5; CDR3aa: CASTGQGVVGQPQHF
v_gene: TRBV4-1; len: 15; j_gene: TRBJ2-3; CDR3aa: CASSQKGVSTDTQYF